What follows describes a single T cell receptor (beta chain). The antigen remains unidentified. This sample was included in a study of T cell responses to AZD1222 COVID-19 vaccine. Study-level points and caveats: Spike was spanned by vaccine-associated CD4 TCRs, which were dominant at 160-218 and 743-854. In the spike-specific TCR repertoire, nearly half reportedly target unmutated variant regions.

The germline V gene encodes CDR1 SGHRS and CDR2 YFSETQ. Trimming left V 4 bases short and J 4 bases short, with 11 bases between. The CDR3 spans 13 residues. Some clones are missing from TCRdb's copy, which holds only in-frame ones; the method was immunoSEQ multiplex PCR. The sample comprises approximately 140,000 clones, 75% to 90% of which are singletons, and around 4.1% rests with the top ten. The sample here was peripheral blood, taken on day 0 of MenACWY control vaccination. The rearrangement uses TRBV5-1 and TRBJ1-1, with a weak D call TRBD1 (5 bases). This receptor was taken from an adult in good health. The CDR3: CASSPPGGTEAFF. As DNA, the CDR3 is TGCGCCAGCAGCCCGCCTGGGGGCACTGAAGCTTTCTTT.